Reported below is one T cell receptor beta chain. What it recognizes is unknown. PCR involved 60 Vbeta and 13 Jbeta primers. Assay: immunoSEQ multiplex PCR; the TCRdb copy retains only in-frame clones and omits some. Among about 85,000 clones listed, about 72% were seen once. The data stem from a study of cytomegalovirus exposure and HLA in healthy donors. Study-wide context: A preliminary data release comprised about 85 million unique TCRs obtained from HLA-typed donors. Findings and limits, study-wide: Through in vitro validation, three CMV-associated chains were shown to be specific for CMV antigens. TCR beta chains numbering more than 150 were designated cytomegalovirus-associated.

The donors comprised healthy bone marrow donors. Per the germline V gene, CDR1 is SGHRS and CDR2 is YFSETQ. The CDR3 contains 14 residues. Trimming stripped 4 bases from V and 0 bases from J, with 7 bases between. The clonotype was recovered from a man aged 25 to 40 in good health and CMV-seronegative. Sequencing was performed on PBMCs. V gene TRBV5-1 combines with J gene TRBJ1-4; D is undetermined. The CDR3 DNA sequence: TGCGCCAGCAGCAGAGCCGCAACTAATGAAAAACTGTTTTTT. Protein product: CASSRAATNEKLFF. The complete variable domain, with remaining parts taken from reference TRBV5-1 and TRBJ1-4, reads KAGVTQTPRYLIKTRGQQVTLSCSPISGHRSVSWYQQTPGQGLQFLFEYFSETQRNKGNFPGRFSGRQFSNSRSEMNVSTLELGDSALYLCASSRAATNEKLFFGSGTQLSVL.